This TCR beta chain came from a study of T cell responses to AZD1222 COVID-19 vaccine. Germline V gives CDR1 MNHEY, CDR2 SVGAGI. V lost 3 bases and J 2 bases, leaving 7 bases between the germline ends. This CDR3 spans 13 amino acids. Only in-frame clones appear in the TCRdb table, and some are missing; sequencing was by immunoSEQ multiplex PCR. The data show just over 65,000 clones, with less than 90% seen just once and roughly a sixth held by the top ten. This receptor was identified in an adult in good health. The chain uses TRBV6-5 and TRBJ1-1; D gene unclear. The sequencing here drew on peripheral blood, taken on day 0 of AZD1222 vaccination. The CDR3: CASSYRSNTEAFF. CDR3 DNA sequence: TGTGCCAGCAGTTATCGATCCAACACTGAAGCTTTCTTT.